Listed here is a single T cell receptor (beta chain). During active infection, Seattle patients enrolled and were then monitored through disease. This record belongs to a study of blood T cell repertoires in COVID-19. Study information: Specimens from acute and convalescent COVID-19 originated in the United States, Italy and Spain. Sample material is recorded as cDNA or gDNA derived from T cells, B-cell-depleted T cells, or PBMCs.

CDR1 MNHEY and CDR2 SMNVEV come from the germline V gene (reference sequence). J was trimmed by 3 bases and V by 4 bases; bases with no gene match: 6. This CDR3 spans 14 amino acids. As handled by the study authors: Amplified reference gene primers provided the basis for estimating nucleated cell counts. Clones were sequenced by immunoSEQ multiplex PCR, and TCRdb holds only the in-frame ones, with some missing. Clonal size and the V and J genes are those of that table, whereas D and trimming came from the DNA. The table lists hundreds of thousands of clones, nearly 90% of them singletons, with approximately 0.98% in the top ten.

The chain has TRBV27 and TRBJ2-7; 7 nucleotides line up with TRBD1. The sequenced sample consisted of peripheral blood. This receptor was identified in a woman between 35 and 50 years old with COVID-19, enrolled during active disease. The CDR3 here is CASSYPGQNYEQYF. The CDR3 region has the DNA TGTGCCAGCAGTTATCCGGGACAGAACTACGAGCAGTACTTC.